A single sample gave rise to the 31 T cell receptor beta chains below, sequenced in a study of shared clonotypes between healthy human individuals. Libraries were prepared by immunoSEQ multiplex PCR; TCRdb keeps only in-frame clonotypes and omits some of them. This sample has millions of clones, with approximately 95% found just once. The sequencing sample was made of naive CD4+ T cells sorted from blood. Subset given: CD45RA+ positively selected. The source of these receptors is a man between 18 and 35 years old in good health.

The chain links TRBV2 to TRBJ1-6, with no clear D. From germline, CDR1 is SNHLY and CDR2 FYNNEI. V gave up 6 bases and J gave up 9 bases, with 18 bases separating them. This CDR3 spans 15 amino acids. The CDR3 here is CASSAPGGMGSPLHF. The CDR3 DNA follows: TGTGCCAGCAGCGCTCCGGGAGGTATGGGTTCACCCCTCCACTTT.

This chain links TRBV18 with TRBJ1-2, with a tentative D call TRBD1 (6 bases). V was clipped by 2 bases and J by 2 bases, with 9 bases between them. Germline CDR1 and CDR2: KGHSH and LQKENI. The CDR3 runs 14 residues. CDR3 coding DNA: TGTGCCAGCTCACCAGTGGACAGCAACTATGGCTACACCTTC. This encodes CASSPVDSNYGYTF. Full variable domain (outside the CDR3, taken from reference TRBV18 and TRBJ1-2): NAGVMQNPRHLVRRRGQEARLRCSPMKGHSHVYWYRQLPEEGLKFMVYLQKENIIDESGMPKERFSAEFPKEGPSILRIQQVVRGDSAAYFCASSPVDSNYGYTFGSGTRLTVV.

This chain connects TRBV2 to TRBJ2-3; 11 nucleotides align to TRBD1. CDR3 size: 15 residues. The ends lost 7 bases at V and 3 bases at J; junction bases unmatched: 6. Looked up from germline, CDR1 is SNHLY and CDR2 is FYNNEI. The DNA for the CDR3 is TGTGCCAGCATCTTAGGACAGGGGGCGACAGATACGCAGTATTTT. This sequence encodes CASILGQGATDTQYF.

The CDR3 DNA follows: TGTGCCAGTAGTATAGATCCTAGACCGGGCCCCGGGGACATTCAGTACTTC. It encodes CASSIDPRPGPGDIQYF. This sequence joins TRBV19 and TRBJ2-4, with D perhaps matching TRBD2 (5 bases). The CDR3 spans 17 residues. V dropped 0 bases and J dropped 8 bases, with 20 bases sitting between them. CDR1 LNHDA and CDR2 SQIVND come from the germline V gene (reference sequence).

The chain links TRBV5-1 to TRBJ1-1; no clear D. V gave up 0 bases and J gave up 1 base, with 16 bases separating them. The CDR3 sequence is 17 residues long. Per the germline V gene, CDR1 is SGHRS and CDR2 is YFSETQ. CDR3 protein: CASSLGRERAGNTEAFF. CDR3 nucleotides: TGCGCCAGCAGCTTGGGCCGAGAAAGGGCAGGGAACACTGAAGCTTTCTTT.

This clone was detected only once. This sequence joins TRBV5-6 and TRBJ1-2; D uncertain. Per germline, CDR1 SGHDT and CDR2 YYEEEE. Trimming cost V 1 base and J 0 bases, with 22 bases left between them. The length of the CDR3 is 19 residues. The CDR3, as DNA: TGTGCCAGCAGCTTGTTGGAGCCGACCCAAATGAAATCTAACTATGGCTACACCTTC. Amino acid sequence: CASSLLEPTQMKSNYGYTF.

On this clone itself: The junction differs from germline at one of its ends, possibly a read error. The V gene is TRBV7-2, the J gene TRBJ1-6; D is possibly TRBD1 (5 bases). The CDR3 consists of 15 residues. Per the germline V gene, CDR1 is SGHTA and CDR2 is FQGNSA. This chain's CDR3 is CASSLGGRENLPLHF. As DNA, the CDR3 is TGTGCCAGCAGCTTAGGAGGCAGGGAAAATTTACCCCTCCACTTT.

This clone was seen a single time. The J gene is TRBJ2-3, the V gene TRBV6-5, with TRBD2 matching over 12 bases. The V gene end was trimmed by 8 bases and the J gene end by 6 bases; junction bases not matched to a gene: 9. Per germline, CDR1 MNHEY and CDR2 SVGAGI. This CDR3 contains 15 residues. CDR3 bases: TGTGCCAGCCACCCGACTAGCGGGAGAACTGATACGCAGTATTTT. Protein product: CASHPTSGRTDTQYF.

The chain combines TRBV2 with TRBJ2-3, with D unresolved. Trimming left V 3 bases short and J 1 base short, with 11 bases between. This CDR3 spans 15 amino acids. The germline V gene has CDR1 SNHLY and CDR2 FYNNEI. CDR3 loop: CASSDLTRGTDTQYF. In nucleotides, the CDR3 is TGTGCCAGCAGTGATCTGACTCGGGGCACAGATACGCAGTATTTT.

The count of this clone is one. Different DNA sequences within this sample yield the same CDR3. The chain combines TRBV19 with TRBJ1-6; the match to TRBD1 covers 9 bases. V was clipped by 7 bases and J by 7 bases; unmatched bases: 2. This CDR3 is built from 13 residues. Germline V gives CDR1 LNHDA, CDR2 SQIVND (reference sequence). The CDR3 nucleotides read TGTGCCAGTAACGGACAGGGGAATTCACCCCTCCACTTT. Its protein is CASNGQGNSPLHF.

For this clone: Additional DNA sequences in this sample encode the identical CDR3. The rearrangement links TRBV9 to TRBJ2-3, with 9 positions matching TRBD2. Germline assignment: CDR1 SGDLS and CDR2 YYNGEE. V shed 0 bases and J 0 bases; nucleotides not matched to a gene: 2. This CDR3 contains 16 residues. CDR3 residues: CASSVGTSGSTDTQYF. The DNA of the CDR3 is TGTGCCAGCAGCGTAGGTACTAGCGGGAGCACAGATACGCAGTATTTT. The complete variable domain, with remaining parts taken from reference TRBV9 and TRBJ2-3, reads DSGVTQTPKHLITATGQRVTLRCSPRSGDLSVYWYQQSLDQGLQFLIQYYNGEERAKGNILERFSAQQFPDLHSELNLSSLELGDSALYFCASSVGTSGSTDTQYFGPGTRLTVL.

On this clone itself: In the same sample, other DNA sequences code for this CDR3. V and J are TRBV5-1 and TRBJ2-3; D is unclear. Deletions cut 0 bases from V and 1 base from J, with 6 bases between. CDR1 is SGHRS and CDR2 is YFSETQ in the germline V gene. The CDR3 length is 14 residues. Here the CDR3 DNA reads TGCGCCAGCAGCTTGGACAGCCGCACAGATACGCAGTATTTT. As protein: CASSLDSRTDTQYF.

This chain uses TRBV7-3 with TRBJ2-3, with TRBD2 matching 14 bases. The CDR3 has 17 residues. The J segment lost 8 bases and the V segment lost 4 bases, leaving 11 bases of the junction unmatched. Looked up from germline, CDR1 is SGHTA and CDR2 is FQGTGA. The CDR3 reads CASSSKIGTSGGGTQYF. CDR3 DNA: TGTGCCAGCAGCTCCAAGATTGGGACTAGCGGGGGAGGTACGCAGTATTTT.

The rearrangement joins TRBV5-1 to TRBJ1-2; D is perhaps TRBD1 (6 bases). V was shortened by 4 bases and J by 3 bases, with 13 bases between the two germline ends. CDR1 SGHRS and CDR2 YFSETQ come from the germline V gene. CDR3 size: 14 residues. In DNA, the CDR3 is TGCGCCAGCAGCAGAGAACAGGGTGACTATGGCTACACCTTC. Its protein is CASSREQGDYGYTF.

This clone came up once. The J gene is TRBJ1-2, the V gene TRBV15, with D unresolved. With 0 bases removed from V and 4 bases from J, the gap between germline ends came to 21 bases. The CDR3 runs 18 residues. CDR1 is LNHNV and CDR2 is YYDKDF in the germline V gene (reference sequence). CDR3 DNA sequence: TGTGCCACCAGCAGAGATGCGGCGGGGTCCCAGACTTTCTATGGCTACACCTTC. This encodes CATSRDAAGSQTFYGYTF. The complete variable domain, with remaining parts taken from reference TRBV15 and TRBJ1-2, reads DAMVIQNPRYQVTQFGKPVTLSCSQTLNHNVMYWYQQKSSQAPKLLFHYYDKDFNNEADTPDNFQSRRPNTSFCFLDIRSPGLGDTAMYLCATSRDAAGSQTFYGYTFGSGTRLTVV.

This chain joins TRBV6-6 and TRBJ2-1; possibly TRBD2 for D (7 bases). CDR3 length: 15 amino acids. With 4 bases removed from V and 8 bases from J, the gap between germline ends came to 18 bases. The germline V gene has CDR1 MNHNY and CDR2 SVGAGI (reference sequence). The CDR3 loop reads CASSFGRGAVDEQFF. CDR3 sequence (DNA): TGTGCCAGCAGTTTCGGACGGGGGGCGGTCGATGAGCAGTTCTTC.

The CDR3 loop reads CASEESGYGYTF. The CDR3 DNA reads as TGTGCCAGCGAGGAATCGGGCTATGGCTACACCTTC. This sequence joins TRBV2 and TRBJ1-2; D unclear. V lost 8 bases to trimming and J lost 4 bases, with 11 bases between them. This CDR3 region has 12 residues. Germline-derived CDR1 and CDR2 are SNHLY and FYNNEI.

The J gene is TRBJ2-3, the V gene TRBV27; a possible D gene is TRBD2 (6 bases). There are 15 residues in the CDR3. The germline V and J ends were trimmed by 3 bases and 1 base, with 11 bases remaining between them. Germline CDR1 MNHEY, CDR2 SMNVEV (reference sequence). The chain's CDR3 is CASSFRAGGTDTQYF. In DNA form, the CDR3 reads TGTGCCAGCAGTTTCCGAGCGGGTGGCACAGATACGCAGTATTTT.

This sequence joins TRBV21-1 and TRBJ2-7; the tabulated D call, TRBD2, remains unverified against the DNA. TRBV21-1 is a known pseudogene. The CDR3 has 15 residues. The CDR3 sequence is CASSKGRRGTYEQYF. The CDR3, as DNA: TGTGCCAGCAGCAAAGGGCGCCGGGGGACTTACGAGCAGTACTTC.

CDR3 nucleotides: TGTGCCAGCAGTTTGGTTGGCAGGGTTGGGGAGACCCAGTACTTC. As protein: CASSLVGRVGETQYF. This sequence joins TRBV28 and TRBJ2-5, with a tentative D call TRBD1 (5 bases). The CDR3 runs 15 residues. V lost 3 bases and J 5 bases, leaving 16 bases between the germline ends. Germline lookup yields CDR1 MDHEN and CDR2 SYDVKM.

This rearrangement joins TRBV30 to TRBJ2-1; tentative D call: TRBD2 (6 bases). V gave up 8 bases and J gave up 6 bases, with 11 bases separating them. Per the germline V gene, CDR1 is GTSNPN and CDR2 is SVGIG (reference sequence). The CDR3 totals 11 residues. CDR3 loop: CARGRGNEQFF. Here the CDR3 DNA reads TGTGCCCGAGGGCGGGGCAATGAGCAGTTCTTC.

The chain combines TRBV7-9 with TRBJ2-6; D unclear. CDR1 and CDR2 from the germline V gene are SEHNR and FQNEAQ (reference sequence). Trimming left V 5 bases short and J 0 bases short, with 14 bases between. The CDR3 has 17 residues. The CDR3 region is CASSPSRQFSGANVLTF. The CDR3 DNA reads TGTGCCAGCAGCCCATCACGGCAGTTCTCTGGGGCCAACGTCCTGACTTTC.

The chain recombines TRBV11-3 with TRBJ2-4; D may be TRBD1 or TRBD2 (6 bases each). V was clipped by 5 bases and J by 0 bases, with 11 bases between them. The germline V gene has CDR1 SGHNT and CDR2 YENEEA. There are 15 residues in the CDR3. CDR3 loop: CASSPGGSAKNIQYF. The CDR3, as DNA: TGTGCCAGCAGCCCCGGGGGCTCAGCCAAAAACATTCAGTACTTC.

The J gene is TRBJ2-7, the V gene TRBV27; tentatively, D is TRBD1 (5 bases). The CDR3 is made up of 15 amino acids. Trimming cost V 5 bases and J 1 base, with 15 bases left between them. Per the germline V gene, CDR1 is MNHEY and CDR2 is SMNVEV (reference sequence). CDR3 in amino acids: CASSTWTQGSYEQYF. The CDR3, as DNA: TGTGCCAGCAGTACCTGGACGCAGGGTTCCTACGAGCAGTACTTC.

The chain is built from TRBV4-1 and TRBJ2-5, with D possibly being TRBD2 (5 bases). Germline V gene lookup returns CDR1 MGHRA and CDR2 YSYEKL. The CDR3 has 15 amino acids. The V end was cut by 2 bases, the J end by 5 bases, with 15 bases between. The CDR3 region is CASSQLGLVGETQYF. The CDR3 nucleotides are TGCGCCAGCAGCCAACTAGGACTCGTGGGGGAGACCCAGTACTTC.

The rearrangement links TRBV25-1 to TRBJ2-2, with D unresolved. The CDR3 has 15 residues. Germline V lookup: CDR1 MGHDK, CDR2 SYGVNS. The V and J ends lost 2 bases and 4 bases respectively, with 11 bases between them. CDR3 residues: CASSEIPLGTGELFF. The CDR3, as DNA: TGTGCCAGCAGTGAAATCCCTTTGGGCACCGGGGAGCTGTTTTTT.

The V gene is TRBV6-6, the J gene TRBJ1-3; D is ambiguous. Trimming took off 7 bases at V and 4 bases at J, with 20 bases between the two ends. In germline, CDR1 is MNHNY, CDR2 SVGAGI (reference sequence). The CDR3 length is 16 residues. CDR3 residues: CASMDKRGSSGNTIYF. The CDR3 DNA follows: TGTGCCAGCATGGATAAAAGAGGATCCTCGGGAAACACCATATATTTT.

This chain connects TRBV5-6 to TRBJ2-1, with TRBD2 matching over 15 bases. J gave up 6 bases and V 4 bases, and 5 bases lay outside the gene matches. The CDR3 totals 16 residues. Looked up from germline, CDR1 is SGHDT and CDR2 is YYEEEE. The chain's CDR3 is CASSVPGLAGGNEQFF. Written as DNA, the CDR3 is TGTGCCAGCAGCGTCCCGGGACTAGCGGGGGGCAATGAGCAGTTCTTC.

J is TRBJ1-2 and V is TRBV7-2; 7 bases align to TRBD1. Trimming removed 6 bases from V and 4 bases from J; junction bases left unmatched: 8. This CDR3 is built from 14 residues. Germline V gene data show CDR1 as SGHTA and CDR2 as FQGNSA. The CDR3 is CASSSTGTAYGYTF. CDR3 sequence (DNA): TGTGCCAGCAGTTCTACCGGGACAGCCTATGGCTACACCTTC.

On this clone: This CDR3 is also generated by other DNA sequences in the sample. The genes are TRBV30 and TRBJ1-2; unclear D gene. This CDR3 spans 11 amino acids. Germline-derived CDR1 and CDR2 are GTSNPN and SVGIG (reference sequence). Trimming shortened V by 3 bases and J by 8 bases, and 10 bases separated the two germline ends. The CDR3 nucleotides read TGTGCCTGGAGCGTAGCGGGGGGCTACACCTTC. Its translation is CAWSVAGGYTF.

J is TRBJ1-6 and V is TRBV28; D remains ambiguous. The V end lost 2 bases, the J end lost 0 bases, and 5 bases lay between the germline ends. The CDR3 consists of 15 residues. The germline V gene encodes CDR1 MDHEN and CDR2 SYDVKM. CDR3 in amino acids: CASSLESSYNSPLHF. The CDR3 DNA reads as TGTGCCAGCAGTTTAGAATCCTCCTATAATTCACCCCTCCACTTT. The full variable domain, with the rest looked up from reference TRBV28 and TRBJ1-6, is DVKVTQSSRYLVKRTGEKVFLECVQDMDHENMFWYRQDPGLGLRLIYFSYDVKMKEKGDIPEGYSVSREKKERFSLILESASTNQTSMYLCASSLESSYNSPLHFGNGTRLTVT.